This entry features one TCR beta chain sequence. Each CDR3 protein is one row after TCRdb ran MiXCR on the 5' RACE reads. The table lists about 390,000 distinct CDR3 sequences, about a sixth of them singletons. The data derive from a study of T-cell memory formation after mild COVID-19. The source material was PBMCs or a T cell subset sorted from them (not recorded which). This TCR was sampled from a man aged 18 to 35 who had mild COVID-19 (a few samples of this study predate the infection). Cell type and time point are not known.

The CDR3: CASSPWTGVTDTQYF. The CDR3 region has the DNA TGTGCCAGCAGTCCTTGGACGGGGGTCACAGATACGCAGTATTTT. The V call is TRBV27, the J call TRBJ2-3, with a tentative D call TRBD2 (6 bases). Germline assignment: CDR1 MNHEY and CDR2 SMNVEV (reference sequence). CDR3 length equals 15 residues. Trimming stripped 5 bases from V and 2 bases from J, with 14 bases between.